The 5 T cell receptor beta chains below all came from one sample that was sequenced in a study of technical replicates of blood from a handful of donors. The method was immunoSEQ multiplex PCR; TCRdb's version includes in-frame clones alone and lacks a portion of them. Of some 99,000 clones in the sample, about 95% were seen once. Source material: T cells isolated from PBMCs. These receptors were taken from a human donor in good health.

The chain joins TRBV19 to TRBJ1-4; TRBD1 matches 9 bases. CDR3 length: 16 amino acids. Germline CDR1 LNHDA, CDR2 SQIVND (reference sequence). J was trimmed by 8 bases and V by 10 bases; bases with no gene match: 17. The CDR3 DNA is TGTGCCACCGTGTCATTGTTGGGGACAGGGAACGAAAAACTGTTTTTT. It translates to CATVSLLGTGNEKLFF.

CDR3 amino acids: CASSPPGGTGTSPLHF. In nucleotides, the CDR3 is TGTGCCAGCAGCCCCCCCGGGGGGACAGGGACTTCACCCCTCCACTTT. V is TRBV7-2 and J is TRBJ1-6, with 9 bases aligning to TRBD1. CDR3 length: 16 amino acids. Germline trimming cut 5 bases from V and 9 bases from J; bases unmatched to any gene: 11. CDR1 is SGHTA, CDR2 FQGNSA, per germline.

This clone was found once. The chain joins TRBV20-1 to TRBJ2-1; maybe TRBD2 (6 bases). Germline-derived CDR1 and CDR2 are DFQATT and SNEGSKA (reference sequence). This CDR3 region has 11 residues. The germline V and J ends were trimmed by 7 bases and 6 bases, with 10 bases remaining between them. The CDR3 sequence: CSVGGINEQFF. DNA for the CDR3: TGCAGTGTCGGAGGGATCAATGAGCAGTTCTTC.

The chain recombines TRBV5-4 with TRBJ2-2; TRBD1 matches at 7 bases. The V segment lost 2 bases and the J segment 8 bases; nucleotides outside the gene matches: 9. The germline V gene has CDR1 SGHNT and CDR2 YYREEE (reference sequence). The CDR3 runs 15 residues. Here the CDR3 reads CASSLDGTATGELFF. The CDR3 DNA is TGTGCCAGCAGCTTAGACGGGACAGCAACAGGGGAGCTGTTTTTT.

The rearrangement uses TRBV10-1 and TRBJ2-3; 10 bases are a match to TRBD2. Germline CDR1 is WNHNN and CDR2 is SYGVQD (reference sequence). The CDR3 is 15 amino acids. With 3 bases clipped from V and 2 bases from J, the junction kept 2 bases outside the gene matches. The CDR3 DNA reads TGCGCCAGCAGTGACCTAGCGGGGGACACAGATACGCAGTATTTT. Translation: CASSDLAGDTDTQYF.